Given below is one T cell receptor (beta chain) in context. Cohort placement rested on clinical history that participants reported themselves. Deletions cut 3 bases from V and 6 bases from J, with 17 bases between. CDR3 size: 15 residues. Germline lookup yields CDR1 SEHNR and CDR2 FQNEAQ (reference sequence). This entry belongs to a study of blood T cell repertoires in COVID-19. TCRdb's table, derived via immunoSEQ multiplex PCR, lists solely in-frame clones and lacks some. The sample shows 200,000 to 300,000 clones, 70% to 90% of them seen only once. The specimen was PBMCs or T cells enriched from blood (not recorded which). This chain uses TRBV7-9 with TRBJ1-1, with D unclear. The receptor comes from a middle-aged man who had been exposed to COVID-19. This chain's CDR3 is CASSFPLSTIPEAFF. CDR3 DNA sequence: TGTGCCAGCAGCTTTCCTCTCTCCACAATTCCTGAAGCTTTCTTT.